Below are 9 T cell receptor beta chains sequenced from a single sample in a study of blood T cell repertoires in COVID-19. The table came from immunoSEQ multiplex PCR; TCRdb's copy has only in-frame clones and leaves some out. Of 200,000 to 250,000 clones listed, roughly 85% are singletons. The specimen was peripheral blood. The receptor source for this set is a man aged 25 to 45 who had recovered from COVID-19.

This chain joins TRBV11-2 and TRBJ2-5; D is possibly TRBD1 (6 bases). The V and J ends lost 1 base and 4 bases respectively, with 7 bases between them. Per the germline V gene, CDR1 is SGHAT and CDR2 is FQNNGV. The CDR3 totals 13 residues. The CDR3 reads CASSLAGAETQYF. CDR3 DNA: TGTGCCAGCAGCTTAGCAGGGGCAGAGACCCAGTACTTC.

The genes are TRBV10-1 and TRBJ2-2; TRBD2 is a possible D gene (6 bases). The germline CDR1 and CDR2 sequences are WNHNN and SYGVQD (reference sequence). V was pared by 3 bases and J by 2 bases, with 10 bases between. The length of the CDR3 is 15 residues. CDR3 nucleotide sequence: TGCGCCAGCAGTGACTCCGGGGGAAACACCGGGGAGCTGTTTTTT. Translation: CASSDSGGNTGELFF.

The chain has TRBV15 and TRBJ1-2; the D is unclear. Trimming shortened V by 5 bases and J by 8 bases, and 12 bases separated the two germline ends. CDR3 length: 12 residues. The germline CDR1 and CDR2 sequences are LNHNV and YYDKDF (reference sequence). CDR3 residues: CATSPIAGGYTF. CDR3 nucleotides: TGTGCCACCAGCCCAATCGCGGGGGGCTACACCTTC.

The rearrangement joins TRBV10-2 to TRBJ2-7; D is perhaps TRBD1 (5 bases). The CDR3 consists of 12 residues. V lost 3 bases to trimming and J lost 8 bases, with 11 bases between them. Germline loops: CDR1 WSHSY, CDR2 SAAADI. Written as DNA, the CDR3 is TGCGCCAGCAGTGAATCCCTGGGGCAGCAGTACTTC. Translated: CASSESLGQQYF.

This chain connects TRBV4-3 to TRBJ1-2; the D gene is possibly TRBD1 (6 bases). V lost 0 bases, J lost 7 bases, and 12 bases lay in between. Germline loops: CDR1 LGHNA, CDR2 YSLEER. The CDR3 is 14 residues long. Written as DNA, the CDR3 is TGCGCCAGCAGCCAAGAAGGGGGATGGTCTGGCTACACCTTC. It translates to CASSQEGGWSGYTF.

V usage is TRBV20-1 and J usage is TRBJ1-5, with a tentative D call TRBD1 (5 bases). Trimming pared 3 bases from V and 4 bases from J, leaving 10 bases between. Germline values: CDR1 DFQATT, CDR2 SNEGSKA (reference sequence). The CDR3 is made up of 13 amino acids. CDR3 loop: CSASGQGNQPQHF. In nucleotides, the CDR3 is TGCAGTGCTAGTGGTCAGGGAAATCAGCCCCAGCATTTT.

This clone was seen only once. The CDR3 loop reads CASSSQGVTSYNEQFF. As DNA, the CDR3 is TGCGCCAGCAGCTCCCAGGGGGTAACTTCCTACAATGAGCAGTTCTTC. The chain is built from TRBV5-1 and TRBJ2-1; TRBD1 aligns across 7 bases. V was clipped by 3 bases and J by 1 base; unmatched bases: 7. The CDR3 consists of 16 residues. Germline CDR1 and CDR2: SGHRS and YFSETQ.

The V call is TRBV12-2, the J call TRBJ1-1; the table's D call TRBD1 went unverified against the DNA. TRBV12-2 is tagged as a pseudogene. The CDR3 is 14 residues long. In DNA, the CDR3 is TGTGCAAGTCGCTTTGAGGACATAAACACTGAAGCTTTCTTT. This encodes CASRFEDINTEAFF.

The V call is TRBV5-8, the J call TRBJ1-3, with a weak D call TRBD1 (6 bases). V lost 3 bases to trimming and J lost 0 bases, with 13 bases between them. This CDR3 contains 16 residues. The germline V gene encodes CDR1 SGHTS and CDR2 YDEGEE. The CDR3 DNA is TGTGCCAGCAGCTCAGGACAGCCTATCTCTGGAAACACCATATATTTT. Translating it yields CASSSGQPISGNTIYF.